The rows below give T cell receptor beta chains drawn from one sample of a study of neoadjuvant nivolumab and ipilimumab in lung cancer. Data came from immunoSEQ multiplex PCR; TCRdb stores just in-frame clones and leaves some out. The data contain over 7,000 clones, approximately 80% of them singletons. Source: tumor tissue, taken after neoadjuvant nivolumab, alone or with ipilimumab, at or shortly before surgery. The receptors here all came from an adult with non-small cell lung cancer. Both conserved end residues are part of each CDR3. Each record gives: D gene, clone size, J gene, V gene, CDR3 protein, CDR3 DNA. The D gene is left open where the match is weak. Where a row states a size, it is once, few, many or the class of an expanded clone; other rows omit it.

TRBD2 . TRBJ2-5 TRBV11-1 CASSEGLGETQYF TGTGCCAGCAGCGAAGGACTAGGAGAGACCCAGTACTTC
. few TRBJ1-1 TRBV30 CAWSVLTVLNTEAFF TGTGCCTGGAGTGTACTGACAGTCCTGAACACTGAAGCTTTCTTT
. few TRBJ2-7 TRBV7-9 CASTTISGPLRNEQYF TGTGCCAGCACAACTATATCGGGACCTTTGCGCAACGAGCAGTACTTC
. . TRBJ1-5 TRBV6-6 CASSYMGAVQPQHF TGTGCCAGCAGTTATATGGGGGCAGTTCAGCCCCAGCATTTT
TRBD2 . TRBJ2-1 TRBV27 CASSPRLAGVYNEQFF TGTGCCAGCAGCCCGCGACTAGCGGGTGTCTACAATGAGCAGTTCTTC
. . TRBJ2-2 TRBV6-5 CASSYRITAGELFF TGTGCCAGCAGTTACAGGATCACTGCCGGGGAGCTGTTTTTT
. . TRBJ1-2 TRBV7-9 CASSFGPLSGGYTF TGTGCCAGCAGCTTTGGACCCTTATCGGGTGGCTACACCTTC
TRBD1 . TRBJ1-1 TRBV7-2 CASSLGGTVNTEAFF TGTGCCAGCAGCTTGGGGGGGACAGTGAACACTGAAGCTTTCTTT
. . TRBJ1-2 TRBV5-6 CASSMTAYGYTF TGTGCCAGCAGCATGACAGCTTATGGCTACACCTTC
TRBD2 . TRBJ2-7 TRBV2 CASSEKGLVYEQYF TGTGCCAGCAGTGAAAAGGGACTAGTCTACGAGCAGTACTTC
. . TRBJ1-3 TRBV5-7 CASSSEYF TGTGCCAGCAGCTCTGAATATTTT
. . TRBJ2-5 TRBV18 CASSPVRGETQYF TGTGCCAGCTCACCCGTCCGGGGTGAGACCCAGTACTTC
. . TRBJ2-2 TRBV6-1 CASSENPTGELFF TGTGCCAGCAGTGAAAATCCCACCGGGGAGCTGTTTTTT
TRBD1 . TRBJ2-1 TRBV5-1 CASSSRQGADNEQFF TGCGCCAGCAGCTCTAGACAGGGGGCGGACAATGAGCAGTTCTTC
TRBD2 few TRBJ2-1 TRBV4-1 CASSQALTSGRRRNEQFF TGCGCCAGCAGCCAAGCTTTGACTAGCGGACGACGTAGGAATGAGCAGTTCTTC
. . TRBJ1-4 TRBV30 CAWSVNSGEKLFF TGTGCCTGGAGTGTAAACTCCGGGGAAAAACTGTTTTTT
. . TRBJ2-1 TRBV5-1 CASSLIPGNNEQFF TGCGCCAGCAGCTTGATTCCAGGGAACAATGAGCAGTTCTTC
TRBD1 . TRBJ1-2 TRBV15 CATSSDRGSGYTF TGTGCCACCAGCAGCGACAGGGGCAGTGGCTACACCTTC
TRBD1 . TRBJ2-7 TRBV6-1 CASSGGGQGWYEQYF TGTGCCAGCAGTGGTGGGGGACAGGGATGGTACGAGCAGTACTTC
TRBD1 . TRBJ2-7 TRBV18 CASSPLGQGPTKQYF TGTGCCAGCTCACCACTGGGACAGGGTCCTACGAAGCAGTACTTC
. . TRBJ2-6 TRBV5-1 CASSLDSGAWGANVLTF TGCGCCAGCAGCTTGGATTCTGGAGCCTGGGGGGCCAACGTCCTGACTTTC
TRBD1 . TRBJ1-6 TRBV2 CASSARGLNSPLHF TGTGCCAGCAGTGCCAGGGGGTTGAATTCACCCCTCCACTTT
. . TRBJ2-7 TRBV28 CATRRFGDEQYF TGTGCCACCAGGAGGTTTGGGGACGAGCAGTACTTC
. few TRBJ2-1 TRBV20-1 CSAPRRNEQFF TGCAGTGCCCCCAGGAGAAATGAGCAGTTCTTC
. . TRBJ2-7 TRBV19 CASSDRDGYEQYF TGTGCCAGTAGTGACCGGGACGGTTACGAGCAGTACTTC
TRBD1 . TRBJ1-4 TRBV5-1 CASSLEGQGNEKLFF TGCGCCAGCAGCTTGGAGGGACAGGGGAATGAAAAACTGTTTTTT
. few TRBJ1-2 TRBV2 CASSDLQGDGYTF TGTGCCAGCAGTGATTTACAGGGTGATGGCTACACCTTC
. . TRBJ2-3 TRBV28 CASSTGSTDTQYF TGTGCCAGCAGTACAGGGAGCACAGATACGCAGTATTTT
TRBD2 . TRBJ2-5 TRBV28 CASRRLAGLQETQYF TGTGCCAGCAGACGACTAGCGGGACTCCAGGAGACCCAGTACTTC
. once TRBJ2-6 TRBV18 CASSPLPGGGAGANVLTF TGTGCCAGCTCACCCTTGCCAGGGGGGGGCGCTGGGGCCAACGTCCTGACTTTC
. . TRBJ1-5 TRBV12-5 CASGLASYRGDQPQHF TGTGCTAGTGGTTTGGCCTCGTACCGGGGGGATCAGCCCCAGCATTTT
. . TRBJ1-1 TRBV6-6 CASILPARGTEAFF TGTGCCAGCATCCTTCCTGCTAGGGGCACTGAAGCTTTCTTT
. once TRBJ1-2 TRBV6-6 CASTDPGLGGYTF TGTGCCAGCACCGACCCCGGGTTGGGAGGCTACACCTTC
. . TRBJ2-7 TRBV5-6 CASSTYTGTLSYEQYF TGTGCCAGCAGCACATATACAGGGACTCTCTCCTACGAGCAGTACTTC
. once TRBJ2-2 TRBV18 CASSPPNSINPNTGELFF TGTGCCAGCTCACCACCTAATTCGATTAACCCCAACACCGGGGAGCTGTTTTTT
. . TRBJ2-2 TRBV10-2 CASTVRAGELFF TGCGCCAGCACGGTACGGGCCGGGGAGCTGTTTTTT
. . TRBJ2-1 TRBV6-5 CASSYLQDNEQFF TGTGCCAGCAGTTATTTACAGGACAATGAGCAGTTCTTC
. . TRBJ1-2 TRBV7-8 CASSLVYSPTPNYGYTF TGTGCCAGCAGCTTAGTGTATAGCCCCACCCCAAACTATGGCTACACCTTC
TRBD1 once TRBJ2-7 TRBV27 CASSPGTGPYEQYF TGTGCCAGCAGTCCGGGGACAGGCCCCTACGAGCAGTACTTC
. . TRBJ1-5 TRBV6-1 CASSEERKGNQPQHF TGTGCCAGCAGTGAAGAGAGAAAGGGCAATCAGCCCCAGCATTTT
. once TRBJ2-7 TRBV30 CALKILAPSYEQYF TGTGCCTTAAAAATCCTAGCTCCCTCCTACGAGCAGTACTTC
. . TRBJ1-5 TRBV6-4 CASSDGAGQPQHF TGTGCCAGCAGTGACGGGGCTGGGCAGCCCCAGCATTTT
TRBD1 few TRBJ1-2 TRBV4-2 CASSQPDRPGMGYTF TGTGCCAGCAGCCAACCGGACAGGCCAGGGATGGGCTACACCTTC
. . TRBJ1-6 TRBV6-1 CASSGQVSLSYNSPLHF TGTGCCAGCAGTGGGCAGGTTTCTCTCTCCTATAATTCACCCCTCCACTTT
. . TRBJ1-5 TRBV11-2 CASSLDRVAPQHF TGTGCCAGCAGCTTAGACAGGGTAGCGCCCCAGCATTTT